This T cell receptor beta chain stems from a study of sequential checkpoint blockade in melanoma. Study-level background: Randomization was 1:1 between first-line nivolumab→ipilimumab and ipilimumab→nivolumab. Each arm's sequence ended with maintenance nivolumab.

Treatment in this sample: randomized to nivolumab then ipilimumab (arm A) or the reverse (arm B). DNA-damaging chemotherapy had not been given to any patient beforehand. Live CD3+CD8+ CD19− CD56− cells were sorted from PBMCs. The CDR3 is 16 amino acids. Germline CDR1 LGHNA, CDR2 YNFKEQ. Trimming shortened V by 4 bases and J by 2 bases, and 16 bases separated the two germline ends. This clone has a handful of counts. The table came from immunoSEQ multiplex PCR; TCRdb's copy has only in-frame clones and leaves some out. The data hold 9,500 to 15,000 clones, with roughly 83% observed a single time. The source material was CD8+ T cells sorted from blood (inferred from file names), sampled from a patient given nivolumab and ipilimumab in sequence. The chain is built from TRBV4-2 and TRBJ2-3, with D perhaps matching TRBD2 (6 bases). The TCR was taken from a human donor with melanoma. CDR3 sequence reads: CASSPDYLSNTDTQYF. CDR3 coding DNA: TGTGCCAGCAGCCCGGACTACCTATCGAACACAGATACGCAGTATTTT.